The next 21 T cell receptor beta chains were all read from a single sample in a study of blood T cells in healthy people across ages. Primed by a sample-barcoded 5' primer and a J-beta primer mix, a second PCR proceeded for about 6 to 12 cycles. Via MiXCR, TCRdb re-called the 5' RACE reads, giving one row per CDR3 protein. In the table there are roughly 2 million distinct CDR3 sequences, 49% of which are singletons. Sequenced input: blood. Receptors originate from a woman aged 40 to 55 in good health.

This clonotype was found a few times. V usage is TRBV7-9 and J usage is TRBJ1-2; TRBD1 is a possible D gene (5 bases). V gave up 3 bases and J gave up 6 bases, with 26 bases separating them. Germline lookup yields CDR1 SEHNR and CDR2 FQNEAQ (reference sequence). The CDR3 length is 18 residues. Here the CDR3 DNA reads TGTGCCAGCAGCTTGGGTTTGGGGGGAAGACAGCCCCTCGATGGCTACACCTTC. Its protein is CASSLGLGGRQPLDGYTF.

V is TRBV5-1 and J is TRBJ2-1, with a possible D match to TRBD2 (7 bases). Germline CDR1 is SGHRS and CDR2 is YFSETQ. This CDR3 has 17 residues. Trimming removed 0 bases at V and 2 bases at J, with 15 bases between. The CDR3 reads CASSLAGRGAPYNEQFF. The DNA for the CDR3 is TGCGCCAGCAGCTTGGCGGGTCGGGGGGCCCCCTACAATGAGCAGTTCTTC. The variable domain in full, completed from reference TRBV5-1 and TRBJ2-1, reads KAGVTQTPRYLIKTRGQQVTLSCSPISGHRSVSWYQQTPGQGLQFLFEYFSETQRNKGNFPGRFSGRQFSNSRSEMNVSTLELGDSALYLCASSLAGRGAPYNEQFFGPGTRLTVL.

This chain connects TRBV6-5 to TRBJ2-7; unclear D gene. Trimming removed 5 bases at V and 1 base at J, with 18 bases between. There are 16 residues in the CDR3. The germline V gene encodes CDR1 MNHEY and CDR2 SVGAGI. The CDR3 sequence is CASSRTSRTLSYEQYF. The CDR3 coding sequence is TGTGCCAGCAGTAGAACATCCCGCACCCTTTCCTACGAGCAGTACTTC.

This clonotype showed up just a few times. The gene calls are TRBV13 and TRBJ2-5; 14 nucleotides line up with TRBD2. The germline V gene encodes CDR1 PRHDT and CDR2 FYEKMQ (reference sequence). With V trimmed by 5 bases and J by 1 base, 9 bases remained unmatched. The CDR3 totals 18 residues. The CDR3 loop is CASSMGLAGAHFQETQYF. The CDR3 nucleotides read TGTGCCAGCAGCATGGGACTAGCGGGGGCCCATTTCCAAGAGACCCAGTACTTC. Full variable domain (rest looked up from reference TRBV13 and TRBJ2-5): AAGVIQSPRHLIKEKRETATLKCYPIPRHDTVYWYQQGPGQDPQFLISFYEKMQSDKGSIPDRFSAQQFSDYHSELNMSSLELGDSALYFCASSMGLAGAHFQETQYFGPGTRLLVL.

CDR3 protein: CASSLDRGSTGELFF. DNA of the CDR3: TGCGCCAGCAGCCTGGACAGGGGGTCCACCGGGGAGCTGTTTTTT. V gene TRBV5-1 combines with J gene TRBJ2-2; TRBD1 aligns across 10 bases. Per germline, CDR1 SGHRS and CDR2 YFSETQ. The V segment lost 4 bases and the J segment 4 bases; nucleotides outside the gene matches: 4. The CDR3 runs to 15 residues. Supplemented by reference TRBV5-1 and TRBJ2-2, the full variable domain reads KAGVTQTPRYLIKTRGQQVTLSCSPISGHRSVSWYQQTPGQGLQFLFEYFSETQRNKGNFPGRFSGRQFSNSRSEMNVSTLELGDSALYLCASSLDRGSTGELFFGEGSRLTVL.

This chain joins TRBV20-1 and TRBJ2-3, with 10 bases identical to TRBD2. Germline V gene lookup returns CDR1 DFQATT and CDR2 SNEGSKA (reference sequence). The CDR3 has 16 residues. J was trimmed by 3 bases and V by 3 bases; bases with no gene match: 9. The CDR3: CSASLGSGGRTDTQYF. Written as DNA, the CDR3 is TGCAGTGCTAGTTTAGGTAGCGGGGGGCGGACAGATACGCAGTATTTT.

The J gene is TRBJ2-3, the V gene TRBV10-3; TRBD2 is a possible D gene (6 bases). Germline-derived CDR1 and CDR2 are ENHRY and SYGVKD. CDR3 length equals 17 residues. V was clipped by 6 bases and J by 3 bases, with 22 bases between them. The CDR3 DNA is TGTGCCATCAGCCCTTCACACCGGGACTGGGGAACAGATACGCAGTATTTT. Translating gives CAISPSHRDWGTDTQYF.

The chain recombines TRBV7-2 with TRBJ2-1, with D tentatively TRBD1 or TRBD2 (5 bases each). This CDR3 spans 15 amino acids. Germline CDR1 is SGHTA and CDR2 is FQGNSA. The ends were cut back, 5 bases at V and 0 bases at J, with 11 bases in the middle. Written as DNA, the CDR3 is TGTGCCAGCAGCCTCCGGGACGCCTCCTACAATGAGCAGTTCTTC. Encoded protein: CASSLRDASYNEQFF.

The V and J genes are TRBV11-2 and TRBJ2-7; the match to TRBD1 covers 12 bases. CDR1 is SGHAT and CDR2 is FQNNGV in the germline V gene. CDR3 size: 15 residues. Trimming at V came to 3 bases and at J to 7 bases, leaving 7 bases not matched to a gene. This chain's CDR3 is CASSFRGTGGGEQYF. CDR3 DNA: TGTGCCAGCAGCTTTCGCGGGACAGGGGGCGGGGAGCAGTACTTC.

This clonotype was observed a handful of times. This chain joins TRBV7-2 and TRBJ2-3; TRBD2 agrees at 9 bases. The CDR3 has 16 residues. Germline CDR1 reads SGHTA; CDR2 reads FQGNSA. V gave up 5 bases and J gave up 2 bases; unmatched junction bases: 8. CDR3 region: CASSLGIAGVTDTQYF. The CDR3 DNA follows: TGTGCCAGCAGCCTGGGAATAGCGGGGGTCACAGATACGCAGTATTTT. Variable domain in full (rest from reference TRBV7-2 and TRBJ2-3): GAGVSQSPSNKVTEKGKDVELRCDPISGHTALYWYRQSLGQGLEFLIYFQGNSAPDKSGLPSDRFSAERTGGSVSTLTIQRTQQEDSAVYLCASSLGIAGVTDTQYFGPGTRLTVL.

The rearrangement uses TRBV2 and TRBJ2-1; 11 bases are a match to TRBD2. Germline V CDR1 and CDR2: SNHLY, FYNNEI. The CDR3 contains 15 residues. J was trimmed by 4 bases and V by 6 bases; bases with no gene match: 5. The CDR3 DNA reads as TGTGCCAGCAGGGTGACTAGCGGGGATTACAATGAGCAGTTCTTC. Its translation is CASRVTSGDYNEQFF.

The chain carries TRBV5-5 and TRBJ2-2; 11 bases are a match to TRBD1. V shed 4 bases and J 6 bases; nucleotides not matched to a gene: 2. The CDR3 has 14 amino acids. Germline values: CDR1 SGHKS, CDR2 YYEKEE (reference sequence). The CDR3 DNA reads as TGTGCCAGCAGCATGGGACAGGGGGCCGGGGAGCTGTTTTTT. Translated: CASSMGQGAGELFF.

The V call is TRBV6-5, the J call TRBJ1-6, with 9 nucleotides matching TRBD1. The CDR3 runs to 15 residues. J was trimmed by 10 bases and V by 0 bases; bases with no gene match: 4. Per the germline V gene, CDR1 is MNHEY and CDR2 is SVGAGI. DNA of the CDR3: TGTGCCAGCAGTTACTCCGGGACAGGGCTCTCACCCCTCCACTTT. Translated: CASSYSGTGLSPLHF.

This chain joins TRBV3-1 and TRBJ1-1; maybe TRBD1 (5 bases). The V gene lost 1 base and the J gene lost 4 bases, with 13 bases spanning the gap. The germline CDR1 and CDR2 sequences are LGHDT and YNNKEL (reference sequence). CDR3 length: 15 residues. This chain's CDR3 is CASSQGLIGGTEAFF. CDR3 sequence (DNA): TGTGCCAGCAGCCAAGGGCTCATCGGGGGCACTGAAGCTTTCTTT. Full variable domain (remainder filled in from reference TRBV3-1 and TRBJ1-1): DTAVSQTPKYLVTQMGNDKSIKCEQNLGHDTMYWYKQDSKKFLKIMFSYNNKELIINETVPNRFSPKSPDKAHLNLHINSLELGDSAVYFCASSQGLIGGTEAFFGQGTRLTVV.

The chain uses TRBV7-2 and TRBJ2-3; tentatively, D is TRBD2 (6 bases). The CDR3 spans 16 residues. Trimming cost V 3 bases and J 1 base, with 14 bases left between them. Germline CDR1 is SGHTA and CDR2 is FQGNSA. As DNA, the CDR3 is TGTGCCAGCAGCTTCGATGACTGGGAGGGCACAGATACGCAGTATTTT. Translated, it gives CASSFDDWEGTDTQYF. Together with reference TRBV7-2 and TRBJ2-3, the CDR3 gives the full variable domain: GAGVSQSPSNKVTEKGKDVELRCDPISGHTALYWYRQSLGQGLEFLIYFQGNSAPDKSGLPSDRFSAERTGGSVSTLTIQRTQQEDSAVYLCASSFDDWEGTDTQYFGPGTRLTVL.

With respect to this clonotype: One junction end does not reproduce the germline sequence, and a read error may be involved. CDR3 sequence (DNA): TGTACCAGCAGTTTAGGGCAGGGGGCTGCCTACGAGCAGTACTTC. Protein product: CTSSLGQGAAYEQYF. V usage is TRBV28 and J usage is TRBJ2-7; TRBD1 agrees at 8 bases. The CDR3 contains 15 residues. CDR1 is MDHEN and CDR2 is SYDVKM in the germline V gene.

The rearrangement links TRBV7-2 to TRBJ2-1, with TRBD2 matching over 10 bases. The CDR3 sequence is 17 residues long. Germline lookup yields CDR1 SGHTA and CDR2 FQGNSA. The V segment lost 5 bases and the J segment 0 bases; nucleotides outside the gene matches: 7. This CDR3 is CASSHLAGESSYNEQFF. CDR3 coding DNA: TGTGCCAGCAGCCACCTAGCGGGGGAGAGCTCCTACAATGAGCAGTTCTTC.

The sample holds a few counts of this clonotype. The gene calls are TRBV20-1 and TRBJ2-5; D gene ambiguous. V lost 3 bases to trimming and J lost 3 bases, with 8 bases between them. The CDR3 has 12 residues. Germline loops: CDR1 DFQATT, CDR2 SNEGSKA (reference sequence). The CDR3 loop reads CSARGLKETQYF. CDR3 DNA: TGCAGTGCTAGGGGCCTAAAAGAGACCCAGTACTTC.

The V call is TRBV6-6, the J call TRBJ2-7; D is unresolved. CDR1 is MNHNY and CDR2 is SVGAGI in the germline V gene (reference sequence). The V end lost 4 bases, the J end lost 0 bases, and 10 bases lay between the germline ends. The CDR3 sequence is 14 residues long. The CDR3 DNA reads as TGTGCCAGCAGTTCCATCGGGCCCTCCTACGAGCAGTACTTC. Translating gives CASSSIGPSYEQYF.

V gene TRBV27 combines with J gene TRBJ2-3; D remains ambiguous. The CDR3 runs to 14 residues. Trimming left V 3 bases short and J 7 bases short, with 14 bases between. Germline V gene lookup returns CDR1 MNHEY and CDR2 SMNVEV (reference sequence). The CDR3 coding sequence is TGTGCCAGCAGTTTTAGACTCCCCACCCATACGCAGTATTTT. This gives the protein CASSFRLPTHTQYF.

The chain recombines TRBV6-1 with TRBJ2-6, with D hard to call. CDR3 length: 17 residues. Germline V lookup: CDR1 MNHNS, CDR2 SASEGT. V lost 2 bases and J 0 bases, leaving 11 bases between the germline ends. This chain's CDR3 is CASSEWASPSGANVLTF. CDR3 coding DNA: TGTGCCAGCAGTGAATGGGCAAGCCCCTCTGGGGCCAACGTCCTGACTTTC.